The rows below give T cell receptor beta chains drawn from one sample of a study of Ad26.COV2.S vaccination and SARS-CoV-2 variants. This table comes from immunoSEQ multiplex PCR, and its TCRdb copy is limited to in-frame clones, with some not included. The data contain just over 350,000 clones, approximately 84% of them singletons. This specimen was peripheral blood, taken in a trial of Ad26.COV2.S vaccine versus placebo. These receptor sequences come from a person aged 18-60 years who received the Ad26.COV2.S COVID-19 vaccine or a placebo. Each CDR3 is given with its conserved first and last residue. D genes are given only for firm matches. Expanded clones get a size class; other rows say once, few or many, or leave the size out.

v_gene: TRBV19
abundance: few
d_gene: TRBD1
j_gene: TRBJ2-6
CDR3aa: CASTPDRAGANVLTF
CDR3nt: TGTGCCAGTACCCCGGACAGGGCCGGGGCCAACGTCCTGACTTTC

v_gene: TRBV4-3
abundance: NA
d_gene: TRBD2
j_gene: TRBJ2-2
CDR3aa: CASSQGGGSHTGELFF
CDR3nt: TGCGCCAGCAGCCAAGGGGGCGGGAGTCACACCGGGGAGCTGTTTTTT

v_gene: TRBV6-6
abundance: NA
d_gene: TRBD1
j_gene: TRBJ1-5
CDR3aa: CASKPRTGENQPQHF
CDR3nt: TGTGCCAGCAAGCCCCGGACAGGGGAAAATCAGCCCCAGCATTTT

v_gene: TRBV12-3/TRBV12-4
abundance: NA
d_gene: NA
j_gene: TRBJ2-7
CDR3aa: CASSPLQGSEQYF
CDR3nt: TGTGCCAGCAGTCCTCTCCAGGGAAGCGAGCAGTACTTC

v_gene: TRBV7-9
abundance: NA
d_gene: NA
j_gene: TRBJ2-1
CDR3aa: CASSLGIKRAFF
CDR3nt: TGTGCCAGCAGCTTAGGAATAAAGCGGGCGTTCTTC

v_gene: TRBV4-1
abundance: NA
d_gene: TRBD1
j_gene: TRBJ1-1
CDR3aa: CASRDRRVLWTEAFF
CDR3nt: TGCGCCAGTAGGGACAGGCGCGTTCTTTGGACTGAAGCTTTCTTT

v_gene: TRBV28
abundance: once
d_gene: NA
j_gene: TRBJ1-5
CDR3aa: CASSFWQGSQPQHF
CDR3nt: TGTGCCAGCAGTTTCTGGCAGGGGAGTCAGCCCCAGCATTTT

v_gene: TRBV30
abundance: NA
d_gene: TRBD1
j_gene: TRBJ2-7
CDR3aa: CAWSVPQGDWYEQYF
CDR3nt: TGTGCCTGGAGTGTACCGCAGGGGGATTGGTACGAGCAGTACTTC

v_gene: TRBV20-1
abundance: once
d_gene: TRBD1
j_gene: TRBJ1-2
CDR3aa: CSASLGQGNYGYTF
CDR3nt: TGCAGTGCTAGTCTGGGACAGGGCAACTATGGCTACACCTTC

v_gene: TRBV5-4
abundance: NA
d_gene: NA
j_gene: TRBJ2-2
CDR3aa: CASSLPRSPGELFF
CDR3nt: TGTGCCAGCAGCCTACCCAGGTCCCCCGGGGAGTTGTTTTTT

v_gene: TRBV19
abundance: NA
d_gene: NA
j_gene: TRBJ2-3
CDR3aa: CASSIEAGRRTDTQYF
CDR3nt: TGTGCCAGTAGTATAGAGGCGGGGCGTCGCACAGATACGCAGTATTTT

v_gene: TRBV9
abundance: NA
d_gene: NA
j_gene: TRBJ2-7
CDR3aa: CASSVEGSPYEQYF
CDR3nt: TGTGCCAGCAGCGTAGAAGGTTCCCCTTACGAGCAGTACTTC

v_gene: TRBV4-3
abundance: NA
d_gene: NA
j_gene: TRBJ2-2
CDR3aa: CASSPDSTNTGELFF
CDR3nt: TGCGCCAGCAGCCCCGACAGTACGAACACCGGGGAGCTGTTTTTT

v_gene: TRBV7-6
abundance: NA
d_gene: TRBD2
j_gene: TRBJ2-1
CDR3aa: CASTTGGSYNEQFF
CDR3nt: TGTGCCAGCACGACGGGAGGCTCCTACAATGAGCAGTTCTTC

v_gene: TRBV6-5
abundance: NA
d_gene: NA
j_gene: TRBJ2-1
CDR3aa: CASAGASSYNEQFF
CDR3nt: TGTGCCAGCGCCGGGGCAAGCTCCTACAATGAGCAGTTCTTC

v_gene: TRBV4-3
abundance: NA
d_gene: NA
j_gene: TRBJ1-4
CDR3aa: CASSQDRAVNEKLFF
CDR3nt: TGCGCCAGCAGCCAAGATAGGGCGGTTAATGAAAAACTGTTTTTT

v_gene: TRBV5-4
abundance: once
d_gene: TRBD2
j_gene: TRBJ2-2
CDR3aa: CASSHRLAGDTGELFF
CDR3nt: TGTGCCAGCAGCCACCGACTAGCGGGAGATACCGGGGAGCTGTTTTTT

v_gene: TRBV28
abundance: NA
d_gene: NA
j_gene: TRBJ1-2
CDR3aa: CASSLPHNYGYTF
CDR3nt: TGTGCCAGCAGTTTGCCCCACAACTACGGCTACACCTTC

v_gene: TRBV6-5
abundance: NA
d_gene: NA
j_gene: TRBJ1-2
CDR3aa: CASSARQERHGYTF
CDR3nt: TGTGCCAGCTCAGCGAGACAGGAGAGGCATGGCTACACCTTC

v_gene: TRBV27
abundance: NA
d_gene: TRBD2
j_gene: TRBJ2-3
CDR3aa: CASSSLAGFGTDTQYF
CDR3nt: TGTGCCAGCAGTTCCCTAGCGGGATTCGGTACAGATACGCAGTATTTT

v_gene: TRBV19
abundance: NA
d_gene: TRBD1
j_gene: TRBJ2-6
CDR3aa: CASRRTGGIYGANVLTF
CDR3nt: TGTGCCAGTAGGCGGACAGGGGGCATTTATGGGGCCAACGTCCTGACTTTC

v_gene: TRBV19
abundance: once
d_gene: TRBD1
j_gene: TRBJ2-5
CDR3aa: CASSTRQGTETQYF
CDR3nt: TGTGCCAGTAGTACTCGACAGGGAACAGAGACCCAGTACTTC

v_gene: TRBV7-9
abundance: NA
d_gene: NA
j_gene: TRBJ1-2
CDR3aa: CASSLIGVNYGYTF
CDR3nt: TGTGCCAGCAGCTTAATAGGGGTTAACTATGGCTACACCTTC

v_gene: TRBV7-9
abundance: NA
d_gene: NA
j_gene: TRBJ2-3
CDR3aa: CASSPPLSRPDTQYF
CDR3nt: TGTGCCAGCAGCCCCCCACTATCACGGCCAGATACGCAGTATTTT

v_gene: TRBV9
abundance: NA
d_gene: NA
j_gene: TRBJ1-1
CDR3aa: CASSDAGTLGRPITFF
CDR3nt: TGTGCCAGCAGCGATGCAGGGACCTTGGGTCGGCCGATAACTTTCTTT

v_gene: TRBV30
abundance: NA
d_gene: NA
j_gene: TRBJ2-2
CDR3aa: CAWTENTGELFF
CDR3nt: TGTGCCTGGACTGAAAACACCGGGGAGCTGTTTTTT

v_gene: TRBV7-2
abundance: NA
d_gene: TRBD1
j_gene: TRBJ1-1
CDR3aa: CASSIDRANTEAFF
CDR3nt: TGTGCCAGCAGCATAGACAGGGCGAACACTGAAGCTTTCTTT

v_gene: TRBV7-2
abundance: NA
d_gene: NA
j_gene: TRBJ2-5
CDR3aa: CASSPWGRSQETQYF
CDR3nt: TGTGCCAGCAGCCCGTGGGGCCGGTCACAAGAGACCCAGTACTTC

v_gene: TRBV19
abundance: NA
d_gene: NA
j_gene: TRBJ1-5
CDR3aa: CASSTGRDQPQHF
CDR3nt: TGTGCCAGTAGCACGGGCAGGGATCAGCCCCAGCATTTT

v_gene: TRBV9
abundance: NA
d_gene: NA
j_gene: TRBJ2-3
CDR3aa: CASSVAHTDTQYF
CDR3nt: TGTGCCAGCAGCGTCGCTCACACAGATACGCAGTATTTT

v_gene: TRBV6-2/TRBV6-3
abundance: NA
d_gene: NA
j_gene: TRBJ1-5
CDR3aa: CASSSGQPNQPQHF
CDR3nt: TGTGCCAGCAGTTCCGGACAGCCCAATCAGCCCCAGCATTTT